This T cell receptor (beta chain) was recovered during a study of prognosis after radiotherapy for stage I lung cancer. Study overall: Newly diagnosed primary stage I lung tumors were found in 13 to 15 patients, while oligometastatic NSCLC after surgical resection of the primary tumor was found in about 5.

The patients, who had no history of other malignancies and had received no prior chemotherapy or radiotherapy, were all found to be node-negative on CT and PET/CT. With two time points in the design, 4.5 to 7 milliliters of peripheral blood were drawn at each one. With two-round multiplex PCR, TCR beta CDR3 sequences were amplified from genomic DNA. First-round PCR amplification was performed with primers specific to each TRBV and TRBJ gene. MiXCR, run by TCRdb on the multiplex PCR reads, gives a single entry per CDR3 protein. The sample holds about 20,000 distinct CDR3 sequences, about 42% seen once. This clonotype was counted at least ten times. The CDR3 length is 15 residues. J gave up 2 bases and V 6 bases, and 10 bases lay outside the gene matches. Germline CDR1 and CDR2: LNHDA and SQIVND (reference sequence).

The sequence was obtained from a donor over 45 with non-small cell lung cancer. V is TRBV19 and J is TRBJ2-7; 7 nucleotides match TRBD1. Specimen: PBMCs, collected before or after stereotactic body radiation therapy (not recorded which). CDR3 nucleotides: TGTGCCAGTAGCCTGACCGGGACAGCTGCCTACGAGCAGTACTTC. Amino acid sequence: CASSLTGTAAYEQYF.